This T cell receptor (beta chain) was retrieved from a study of OX40 agonist ivuxolimab in advanced cancers. A note on the overall study: Ivuxolimab, which targeted the costimulatory receptor OX40 (CD134), was an agonistic, fully human IgG2 monoclonal antibody. Intravenous ivuxolimab was administered to patients every 2 weeks at six dose levels: 0.01, 0.1, 0.3, 1.5, 3 and 10 mg/kg. Among the roughly 52 dose-escalation patients, approximately 20 had hepatocellular carcinoma, roughly 15 melanoma, 9 renal cell carcinoma and 9 head and neck cancer. The dose-escalation cohort was almost 85% male with a mean age of 60 years, ranging from roughly 20 to 80. Prior anti-PD-1, anti-PD-L1 or anti-CTLA-4 therapy was permitted, and checkpoint inhibitors had been received by less than 45% of dose-escalation patients. Partial responses occurred in three dose-escalation patients: two with cutaneous melanoma and one with hepatocellular carcinoma. The point of sequencing TCRbeta in the periphery was to test whether ivuxolimab changed TCR sequence diversity and drove clonal T-cell expansion. The monotherapy dose-escalation portion (N = 52 patients) of the phase I ivuxolimab trial is reported in the paper.

The study at large found these results: After ivuxolimab, expanded clones were on average more numerous among CD8+ T cells than among CD4+ T cells. Clonal expansion of both CD4+ and CD8+ blood T cells was observed from baseline to week 6 at doses 0.1 to 3.0 mg/kg. Antigen specificity was not determined for the clonally expanded peripheral T cells. Partial responders in the 0.1-3.0 mg/kg groups had among the lowest normalized peripheral clonal expansion, especially among CD8+ T cells. Low levels of normalized T-cell clonal expansion were also seen in some nonresponding patients.

To sequence the TCRbeta CDR3 region, genomic DNA was isolated from the sorted cells. The immunoSEQ Assay was used for sequencing of TCRbeta CDR3 regions. TCRdb limited this immuneACCESS table to in-frame rearrangements with V and J called. A share of clones is missing; checked studies link under half to unresolved V genes, and the rest is unexplained. The sample profile shows tens of thousands of clones; 70% to 90% of them were found once. The ten largest clones capture 2.8% of the sample. V lost 4 bases and J lost 4 bases; the stretch between them is 16 bases long. CDR1 SGHNT and CDR2 YYREEE are derived from the germline V gene (reference sequence). There are 15 amino acids in the CDR3, from cysteine to phenylalanine inclusive. The DNA shown is the 45-base CDR3, in frame from base 1. In this sample, this clone turned up a few times. Its binding antigen is unknown. One base away there is no much larger clone; base qualities are not given.

Patients with a history of autoimmune disease or receiving systemic immunosuppression were excluded from the trial. Peripheral blood for TCR sequencing was drawn from every dose cohort at baseline, at cycle 4 day 1 and at cycle 7 day 1. The samples were drawn from a first-in-human, open-label, multicenter phase I dose-escalation trial of ivuxolimab. Adults with locally advanced or metastatic melanoma, renal cell carcinoma, hepatocellular carcinoma or head and neck squamous cell carcinoma were enrolled in the trial. Before TCR sequencing, CD4+ and CD8+ T cells were separately sorted from peripheral blood.

The sequences come from CD4+ or CD8+ T cells sorted from blood, collected in a trial of the OX40 agonist ivuxolimab. The TCR originated in an adult with an advanced solid tumor such as melanoma, head and neck, liver or kidney cancer. The chain is made from TRBV5-4 and TRBJ2-3; a tentative D call is TRBD1 (6 bases match). The CDR3 region reads CASSLDRITADTQYF. The DNA sequence reads TGTGCCAGCAGCCTAGACAGGATAACAGCAGATACGCAGTATTTT.